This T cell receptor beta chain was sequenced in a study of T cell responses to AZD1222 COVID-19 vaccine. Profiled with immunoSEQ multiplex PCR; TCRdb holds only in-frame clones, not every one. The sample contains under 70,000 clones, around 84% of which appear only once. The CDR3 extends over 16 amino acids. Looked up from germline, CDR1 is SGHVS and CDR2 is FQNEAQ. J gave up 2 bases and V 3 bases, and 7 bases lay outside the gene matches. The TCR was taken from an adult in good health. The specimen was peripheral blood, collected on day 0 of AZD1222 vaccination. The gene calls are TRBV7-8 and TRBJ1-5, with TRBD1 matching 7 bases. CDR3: CASSFSQGKGNQPQHF. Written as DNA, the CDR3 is TGTGCCAGCAGCTTTTCACAGGGGAAGGGCAATCAGCCCCAGCATTTT. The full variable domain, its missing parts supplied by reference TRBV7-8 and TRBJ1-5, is GAGVSQSPRYKVAKRGQDVALRCDPISGHVSLFWYQQALGQGPEFLTYFQNEAQLDKSGLPSDRFFAERPEGSVSTLKIQRTQQEDSAVYLCASSFSQGKGNQPQHFGDGTRLSIL.